Following are 29 T cell receptor beta chains from one sample sequenced in a study of T cell responses to AZD1222 COVID-19 vaccine. Here immunoSEQ multiplex PCR was the method, and the copy in TCRdb shows in-frame clones only, minus some. The sample has roughly 100,000 clones, about 88% seen once. The material was peripheral blood, obtained on day 0 of AZD1222 vaccination. All receptors derive from an adult in good health.

The chain links TRBV13 to TRBJ2-3; tentative D call: TRBD2 (7 bases). Trimming cost V 5 bases and J 3 bases, with 18 bases left between them. From germline, CDR1 is PRHDT and CDR2 FYEKMQ (reference sequence). The CDR3 loop spans 16 amino acids. DNA for the CDR3: TGTGCCAGCAGCACGGCACGGGGGGCGCGGACAGATACGCAGTATTTT. It encodes CASSTARGARTDTQYF.

The chain employs TRBV7-8 and TRBJ1-2; 9 bases line up with TRBD1. Trimming removed 6 bases from V and 1 base from J; junction bases left unmatched: 9. Germline V gene lookup returns CDR1 SGHVS and CDR2 FQNEAQ. The CDR3 extends over 16 amino acids. This CDR3 reads CASSRPEGQGNYGYTF. In DNA form, the CDR3 reads TGTGCCAGCAGTCGACCGGAGGGACAGGGTAACTATGGCTACACCTTC.

The chain has TRBV9 and TRBJ2-5; either TRBD1 or TRBD2 may fit D (6 bases each). Deletions cut 3 bases from V and 4 bases from J, with 19 bases between. CDR1 SGDLS and CDR2 YYNGEE come from the germline V gene. The CDR3 loop spans 16 amino acids. The CDR3 here is CASSAPNLRGAETQYF. For the CDR3, the DNA is TGTGCCAGCAGCGCCCCGAATCTGAGGGGGGCAGAGACCCAGTACTTC. The full variable domain, in which reference TRBV9 and TRBJ2-5 provide the parts outside the CDR3, is DSGVTQTPKHLITATGQRVTLRCSPRSGDLSVYWYQQSLDQGLQFLIQYYNGEERAKGNILERFSAQQFPDLHSELNLSSLELGDSALYFCASSAPNLRGAETQYFGPGTRLLVL.

With respect to this clone: Within the sample, other DNA sequences also encode this same CDR3. This rearrangement joins TRBV19 to TRBJ2-5; 11 bases are a match to TRBD1. V shed 4 bases and J 4 bases; nucleotides not matched to a gene: 5. Germline V gene lookup returns CDR1 LNHDA and CDR2 SQIVND (reference sequence). The CDR3 length is 15 residues. The CDR3 region has the DNA TGTGCCAGTAGTACCGGGACAGGGGGAGGAGAGACCCAGTACTTC. This codes for CASSTGTGGGETQYF.

The chain couples TRBV5-1 to TRBJ2-3; 10 bases are shared with TRBD1. J lost 0 bases, V lost 4 bases, and 5 bases had no gene match. CDR1 SGHRS and CDR2 YFSETQ come from the germline V gene. The CDR3 totals 16 residues. The DNA of the CDR3 is TGCGCCAGCAGCGGGGGGACAGGGGTCAGCACAGATACGCAGTATTTT. Protein sequence: CASSGGTGVSTDTQYF.

The V call is TRBV28, the J call TRBJ2-5; D might be TRBD1 (6 bases). Trimming removed 8 bases from V and 4 bases from J, with 14 bases in between. CDR1 is MDHEN and CDR2 is SYDVKM in the germline V gene. The CDR3 has 13 residues. The DNA of the CDR3 is TGTGCCAGCGAACAGGGAGTAGGAGAGACCCAGTACTTC. Translating it yields CASEQGVGETQYF.

The chain is built from TRBV6-5 and TRBJ1-1; a weak D match, TRBD1 (5 bases). The CDR3 is made up of 15 amino acids. Trimming took 2 bases from V and 4 from J, leaving 14 bases between them. Germline assignment: CDR1 MNHEY and CDR2 SVGAGI. CDR3 in amino acids: CASSYTSSGPTEAFF. CDR3 nucleotide sequence: TGTGCCAGCAGTTACACCTCTTCAGGGCCCACTGAAGCTTTCTTT.

The J gene is TRBJ1-1, the V gene TRBV6-5; D uncertain. Trimming shortened V by 6 bases and J by 1 base, and 9 bases separated the two germline ends. The CDR3 contains 13 residues. The germline gives CDR1 MNHEY, CDR2 SVGAGI. The CDR3 region is CASSHQRNTEAFF. Written as DNA, the CDR3 is TGTGCCAGCAGCCACCAGAGGAACACTGAAGCTTTCTTT.

This clone was observed a few times. This chain connects TRBV29-1 to TRBJ1-4; 7 nucleotides line up with TRBD1. The length of the CDR3 is 14 residues. CDR1 and CDR2 from the germline V gene are SQVTM and ANQGSEA. Trimming at V came to 5 bases and at J to 5 bases, leaving 8 bases not matched to a gene. CDR3 protein: CSVSTGDTNEKLFF. The CDR3, as DNA: TGCAGCGTTTCTACAGGGGACACAAATGAAAAACTGTTTTTT.

The chain uses TRBV5-4 and TRBJ1-4, with 7 bases that match TRBD1. The CDR3 spans 14 residues. Germline lookup yields CDR1 SGHNT and CDR2 YYREEE (reference sequence). Germline trimming cut 2 bases from V and 8 bases from J; bases unmatched to any gene: 6. The DNA for the CDR3 is TGTGCCAGCAGCTTCGAGGGGGCGCGAGAAAAACTGTTTTTT. Protein: CASSFEGAREKLFF.

V is TRBV19 and J is TRBJ1-5; TRBD1 matches 8 bases. CDR3 size: 14 residues. From germline, CDR1 is LNHDA and CDR2 SQIVND (reference sequence). With V trimmed by 3 bases and J by 7 bases, 5 bases remained unmatched. The CDR3 nucleotides are TGTGCCAGTAGTATCGTCAGGGGGCCCCAGCCCCAGCATTTT. Protein product: CASSIVRGPQPQHF.

The J gene is TRBJ1-2, the V gene TRBV5-6, with 9 bases aligning to TRBD1. The V segment lost 2 bases and the J segment 6 bases; nucleotides outside the gene matches: 8. CDR3 size: 15 residues. Germline values: CDR1 SGHDT, CDR2 YYEEEE. The CDR3 coding sequence is TGTGCCAGCAGCTTTCCGGGACAGGGTGTAGATGGCTACACCTTC. Its translation is CASSFPGQGVDGYTF.

V usage is TRBV4-3 and J usage is TRBJ2-7; unclear D gene. There are 16 residues in the CDR3. The V and J ends lost 1 base and 0 bases respectively, with 13 bases between them. The germline gives CDR1 LGHNA, CDR2 YSLEER. The CDR3 nucleotides read TGCGCCAGCAGCCAAGTGAGGACCCGAGGCTCCTACGAGCAGTACTTC. It codes for CASSQVRTRGSYEQYF.

The chain combines TRBV18 with TRBJ1-1; tentatively, D is TRBD1 (6 bases). CDR3 size: 14 residues. Germline loops: CDR1 KGHSH, CDR2 LQKENI. V lost 3 bases, J lost 1 base, and 9 bases lay in between. The CDR3 DNA is TGTGCCAGCTCACCTCGGGGGCAGAACACTGAAGCTTTCTTT. The encoded protein is CASSPRGQNTEAFF.

This clone was seen more than once but under ten times. The chain employs TRBV10-1 and TRBJ1-6, with D possibly being TRBD1 (5 bases). The CDR3 covers 11 residues. Germline CDR1 WNHNN, CDR2 SYGVQD (reference sequence). V lost 6 bases and J lost 10, with 7 bases in between. The CDR3 loop is CASRKGSPLHF. In nucleotides, the CDR3 is TGCGCCAGCAGAAAGGGGTCACCCCTCCACTTT.

J is TRBJ2-1 and V is TRBV3-1 (or the pseudogene TRBV3-2); 8 bases agree with TRBD1. The CDR3 covers 15 residues. V lost 1 base, J lost 2 bases, and 1 base stayed unmatched. Per germline, CDR1 LGHDT and CDR2 YNNKEL (reference sequence). CDR3 bases: TGTGCCAGCAGCCAAGGGACAGGGCCCTACAATGAGCAGTTCTTC. This gives the protein CASSQGTGPYNEQFF.

CDR3 region: CASSLAGSDNEQFF. The CDR3 DNA sequence: TGTGCCAGCAGTCTGGCAGGGTCTGACAATGAGCAGTTCTTC. The chain links TRBV25-1 to TRBJ2-1; possible D gene TRBD1, 5 bases. Germline V CDR1 and CDR2: MGHDK, SYGVNS. The CDR3 is 14 residues long. The ends were cut back, 5 bases at V and 5 bases at J, with 13 bases in the middle.

The chain recombines TRBV21-1 with TRBJ1-5. TRBV21-1 is a pseudogene locus. The CDR3 contains 15 residues. The CDR3 DNA is TGTGCCAGCAGCAGCGGGACACGGGAATATCAGCCCCAGCATTTT. Its protein product is CASSSGTREYQPQHF.

This sequence joins TRBV7-8 and TRBJ1-1; TRBD1 aligns across 8 bases. The CDR3 runs 16 residues. V gave up 5 bases and J gave up 4 bases; unmatched junction bases: 12. Germline CDR1 reads SGHVS; CDR2 reads FQNEAQ. The CDR3 DNA reads as TGTGCCAGCAGCCCGAAAATTACCAGGGGGCGCACTGAAGCTTTCTTT. Protein: CASSPKITRGRTEAFF.

This clone appeared once. The chain carries TRBV6-5 and TRBJ2-2; 8 bases align to TRBD1. Trimming took 7 bases from V and 8 from J; bases not matched to a gene: 9. The CDR3 has 14 residues. Germline V gene data show CDR1 as MNHEY and CDR2 as SVGAGI. CDR3 loop: CASTRDRSIGELFF. The CDR3 DNA is TGTGCCAGCACCCGGGACAGGTCTATAGGGGAGCTGTTTTTT.

This chain links TRBV5-1 with TRBJ1-6; D gene uncertain. V lost 3 bases, J lost 2 bases, and 9 bases lay in between. Per germline, CDR1 SGHRS and CDR2 YFSETQ. The CDR3 length is 15 residues. The CDR3 loop is CASSSTAPYNSPLHF. DNA of the CDR3: TGCGCCAGCAGCTCTACAGCGCCCTATAATTCACCCCTCCACTTT.

This clone was seen a few times. The rearrangement joins TRBV7-9 to TRBJ1-2; D not certain. Trimming took off 5 bases at V and 6 bases at J, with 16 bases between the two ends. Germline V gene lookup returns CDR1 SEHNR and CDR2 FQNEAQ (reference sequence). The CDR3 runs 14 residues. The CDR3: CASSPPFGGNGYTF. CDR3 sequence (DNA): TGTGCCAGCAGCCCCCCTTTTGGAGGGAATGGCTACACCTTC.

The chain carries TRBV6-6 and TRBJ2-1; 11 bases align to TRBD1. V shed 6 bases, J shed 6 bases, and the junction held 7 bases outside the gene matches. Germline assignment: CDR1 MNHNY and CDR2 SVGAGI (reference sequence). The length of the CDR3 is 15 residues. In DNA, the CDR3 is TGTGCCAGCAGCCCCCCGGGACAGGGGGGCAATGAGCAGTTCTTC. Protein: CASSPPGQGGNEQFF.

The chain has TRBV12-5 and TRBJ1-1, with TRBD1 identical over 7 bases. Germline assignment: CDR1 LGHNT and CDR2 FRNRAP. V was pared by 5 bases and J by 3 bases, with 3 bases of the junction left unmatched. The CDR3 runs 13 residues. The CDR3 region is CASGTDRDTEAFF. The DNA for the CDR3 is TGTGCTAGTGGTACCGACAGGGACACTGAAGCTTTCTTT.

The chain is built from TRBV29-1 and TRBJ1-2; D is ambiguous. V was pared by 1 base and J by 7 bases, with 16 bases between. The V gene's germline CDR1 is SQVTM and CDR2 ANQGSEA. The length of the CDR3 is 14 residues. In DNA form, the CDR3 reads TGCAGCGTTGAAGGGCCCTCGGCGTTGGCTGGCTACACCTTC. It codes for CSVEGPSALAGYTF. Together with reference TRBV29-1 and TRBJ1-2, the CDR3 gives the full variable domain: SAVISQKPSRDICQRGTSLTIQCQVDSQVTMMFWYRQQPGQSLTLIATANQGSEATYESGFVIDKFPISRPNLTFSTLTVSNMSPEDSSIYLCSVEGPSALAGYTFGSGTRLTVV.

The J gene is TRBJ2-1, the V gene TRBV6-5; 7 nucleotides match TRBD1. CDR3 size: 14 residues. V lost 7 bases, J lost 3 bases, and 6 bases stayed unmatched. Germline values: CDR1 MNHEY, CDR2 SVGAGI. The CDR3, as DNA: TGTGCCAGCACGAGGGGGCTAGGCTACAATGAGCAGTTCTTC. This translates into CASTRGLGYNEQFF.

The V and J genes are TRBV19 and TRBJ1-5, with TRBD1 matching 9 bases. This CDR3 region has 14 residues. From germline, CDR1 is LNHDA and CDR2 SQIVND (reference sequence). Trimming removed 5 bases from V and 6 bases from J; junction bases left unmatched: 5. CDR3 in DNA: TGTGCCAGTAGTCCCGGGACAGGGAGTCAGCCCCAGCATTTT. It specifies CASSPGTGSQPQHF.

The chain couples TRBV6-6 to TRBJ1-2, with 9 positions matching TRBD1. Germline loops: CDR1 MNHNY, CDR2 SVGAGI (reference sequence). This CDR3 contains 16 residues. Germline trimming cut 7 bases from V and 2 bases from J; bases unmatched to any gene: 11. CDR3 in DNA: TGTGCCAGCAATAGGGACAGGGAGTACCTAAACTATGGCTACACCTTC. Its protein is CASNRDREYLNYGYTF.

The rearrangement links TRBV2 to TRBJ2-2; a possible D gene is TRBD1 (6 bases). Trimming cost V 4 bases and J 5 bases, with 11 bases left between them. The CDR3 sequence is 14 residues long. Germline values: CDR1 SNHLY, CDR2 FYNNEI. CDR3 loop: CASSVLGATGELFF. Written as DNA, the CDR3 is TGTGCCAGCAGTGTGTTGGGGGCGACCGGGGAGCTGTTTTTT.